These T cell receptor beta chains were read from a single sample in a study of shared clonotypes between healthy human individuals. The repertoire was sequenced with immunoSEQ multiplex PCR; TCRdb's copy has only in-frame clones and lacks some. The table has about 2 million clones, about 95% seen once. Sequenced sample: naive CD8+ T cells sorted from blood. These TCRs come from a man younger than 30 in good health. The CDR3 runs from the conserved cysteine through the conserved F or W. The D gene is left open where the match is weak. The listing skips clone size in some rows; elsewhere it reads once, few, many or a size class.

D: NA
J: TRBJ1-1
V: TRBV5-4
size: NA
CDR3: CASSLDRENTEAFF
DNA: TGTGCCAGCAGCTTGGACAGGGAGAACACTGAAGCTTTCTTT

D: TRBD1
J: TRBJ1-1
V: TRBV27
size: NA
CDR3: CASGDRGYSTEAFF
DNA: TGTGCCAGCGGAGACAGGGGGTATTCCACTGAAGCTTTCTTT

D: NA
J: TRBJ2-7
V: TRBV13
size: NA
CDR3: CASSLPGSSYEQYF
DNA: TGTGCCAGCAGCTTACCTGGCAGTTCCTACGAGCAGTACTTC

D: NA
J: TRBJ2-7
V: TRBV29-1
size: NA
CDR3: CSVEDTTSYEQYF
DNA: TGCAGCGTTGAGGACACTACATCCTACGAGCAGTACTTC

D: NA
J: TRBJ1-6
V: TRBV28
size: few
CDR3: CASSQGPPLHF
DNA: TGTGCCAGCAGTCAGGGACCGCCCCTCCACTTT

D: NA
J: TRBJ1-1
V: TRBV28
size: NA
CDR3: CASSPISGDEAFF
DNA: TGTGCCAGCAGTCCCATTTCAGGGGACGAAGCTTTCTTT

D: TRBD2
J: TRBJ2-1
V: TRBV7-9
size: NA
CDR3: CASSPASGSSYNEQFF
DNA: TGTGCCAGCAGCCCAGCCAGCGGGAGCTCCTACAATGAGCAGTTCTTC

D: TRBD2
J: TRBJ2-3
V: TRBV10-1
size: NA
CDR3: CASSEGLAVDTDTQYF
DNA: TGCGCCAGCAGTGAGGGACTAGCGGTTGACACAGATACGCAGTATTTT

D: TRBD1
J: TRBJ2-3
V: TRBV4-1
size: NA
CDR3: CASSQIPVDRAGTDTQYF
DNA: TGCGCCAGCAGCCAGATACCGGTGGACAGGGCTGGCACAGATACGCAGTATTTT

D: NA
J: TRBJ1-2
V: TRBV7-9
size: NA
CDR3: CASSPVANYGYTF
DNA: TGTGCCAGCAGCCCCGTTGCTAACTATGGCTACACCTTC